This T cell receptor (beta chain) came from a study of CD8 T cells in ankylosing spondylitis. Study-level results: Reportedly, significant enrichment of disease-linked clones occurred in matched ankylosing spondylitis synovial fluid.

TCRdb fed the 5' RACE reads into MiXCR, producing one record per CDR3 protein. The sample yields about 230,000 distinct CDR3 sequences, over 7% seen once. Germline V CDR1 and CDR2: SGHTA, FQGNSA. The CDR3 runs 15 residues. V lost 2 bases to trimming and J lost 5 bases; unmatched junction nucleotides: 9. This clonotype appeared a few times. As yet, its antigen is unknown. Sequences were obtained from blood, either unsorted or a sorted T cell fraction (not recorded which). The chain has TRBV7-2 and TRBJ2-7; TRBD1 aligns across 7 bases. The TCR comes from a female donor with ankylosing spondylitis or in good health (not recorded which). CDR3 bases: TGTGCCAGCAGCTTACCTCCGGGACAGCACGACGAGCAGTACTTC. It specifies CASSLPPGQHDEQYF.